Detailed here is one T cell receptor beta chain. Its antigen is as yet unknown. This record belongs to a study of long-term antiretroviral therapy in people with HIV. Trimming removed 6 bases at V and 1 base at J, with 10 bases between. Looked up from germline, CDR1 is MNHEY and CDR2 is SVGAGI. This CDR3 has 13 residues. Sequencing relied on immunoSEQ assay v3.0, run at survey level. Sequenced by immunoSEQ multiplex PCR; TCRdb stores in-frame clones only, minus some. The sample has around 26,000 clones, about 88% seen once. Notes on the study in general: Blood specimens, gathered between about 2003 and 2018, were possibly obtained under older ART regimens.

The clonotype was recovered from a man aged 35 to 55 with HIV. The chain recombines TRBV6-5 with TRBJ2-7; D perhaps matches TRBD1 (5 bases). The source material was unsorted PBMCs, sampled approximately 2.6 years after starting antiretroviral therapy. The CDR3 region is CASSPSGSYEQYF. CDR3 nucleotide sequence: TGTGCCAGCAGCCCGTCAGGGTCCTACGAGCAGTACTTC.